This T cell receptor beta chain is drawn from a study of chronic HIV infection and antiretroviral therapy. TCRdb called the 5' RACE reads again in MiXCR, with one record for every CDR3 protein. The sample has more than 40,000 distinct CDR3 sequences; about a fifth are singletons. This clonotype came up a few times. The clonotype originates from an adult who had HIV and had not received antiretroviral therapy, or was an uninfected healthy control (not recorded which). The sample comprised peripheral blood.

The CDR3 here is CASSHPLAQETQYF. CDR3 DNA: TGCGCCAGCAGCCACCCCCTAGCGCAAGAGACCCAGTACTTC. The chain couples TRBV4-1 to TRBJ2-5; D may be TRBD2 (6 bases). V was trimmed by 3 bases and J by 2 bases, leaving 10 bases between them. The CDR3 covers 14 residues. Germline V gives CDR1 MGHRA, CDR2 YSYEKL.